This T cell receptor (beta chain) was sequenced for a study of blood T cell repertoires in COVID-19. Study information: COVID-19 samples from acute and convalescent phases originated in the United States, Italy and Spain.

After removal of 4 bases from V and 4 bases from J, the junction contained 2 bases not matched to a gene. The CDR3 is 14 residues long. Germline CDR1 is KGHSH and CDR2 is LQKENI. Only in-frame clones appear in the TCRdb table, and some are missing; sequencing was by immunoSEQ multiplex PCR. The sample has about 97,000 clones, over 70% seen once. The sequenced material came from peripheral blood. The receptor was derived from a man aged 55 to 69 with acute or convalescent COVID-19. V is TRBV18 and J is TRBJ2-4; TRBD1 matches at 9 bases. The CDR3 DNA is TGTGCCAGCTCACTCGGGACAGGGAAAAACATTCAGTACTTC. Its translation is CASSLGTGKNIQYF.